A selection of T cell receptor beta chains follows, all from one sample in a study of beta chain features in type 1 diabetes. Measured with immunoSEQ multiplex PCR; TCRdb has only the in-frame clones, and not every one. Of approximately 170,000 clones listed, roughly 7.1% are singletons. The sequenced sample was central memory CD4+ T cells from blood. These receptors all stem from a woman aged 40 to 50 with type 1 diabetes. CDR3s include the opening cysteine and the closing phenylalanine or tryptophan. A D gene is named only where the DNA matches it firmly. Not every row has a clone size; where given, it reads once, few, many or a size class.

d_call	j_call	clone_size	v_call	cdr3_aa	cdr3_nt
-	TRBJ2-7	-	TRBV9	CASSVGGGGSYEQYF	TGTGCCAGCAGCGTAGGAGGGGGAGGGTCCTACGAGCAGTACTTC
TRBD1	TRBJ1-1	few	TRBV28	CASSRSLRQGAFF	TGTGCCAGCAGCCGATCCCTCAGACAGGGGGCTTTCTTT
TRBD2	TRBJ2-5	few	TRBV7-9	CASSSGLAGVETQYF	TGTGCCAGCAGCTCGGGACTAGCGGGAGTGGAGACCCAGTACTTC
-	TRBJ1-2	-	TRBV11-3	CASSLTGSWGYTF	TGTGCCAGCAGCTTAACGGGTTCTTGGGGCTACACCTTC
TRBD1	TRBJ1-1	few	TRBV5-1	CASSLAGTGDTEAFF	TGCGCCAGCAGCCTGGCGGGGACAGGGGACACTGAAGCTTTCTTT
-	TRBJ2-2	many	TRBV29-1	CSVAKPGTGELFF	TGCAGCGTTGCCAAGCCTGGCACCGGGGAGCTGTTTTTT
TRBD1	TRBJ2-3	-	TRBV2	CASSWGQGTDTQYF	TGTGCCAGCAGTTGGGGACAGGGGACAGATACGCAGTATTTT
-	TRBJ1-2	-	TRBV27	CASSSAGWGGNYGYTF	TGTGCCAGCAGTTCCGCAGGGTGGGGGGGAAACTATGGCTACACCTTC
-	TRBJ1-1	-	TRBV6-5	CASSYMRAAEAFF	TGTGCCAGCAGTTACATGAGGGCCGCTGAAGCTTTCTTT
-	TRBJ2-5	few	TRBV27	CASSLWGRETQYF	TGTGCCAGCAGTTTATGGGGCCGCGAGACCCAGTACTTC
TRBD1	TRBJ1-5	-	TRBV7-2	CASSPRTGRYSNQPQHF	TGTGCCAGCAGCCCACGGACAGGCCGATATAGCAATCAGCCCCAGCATTTT
-	TRBJ2-7	few	TRBV7-9	CASSLGSLKEQYF	TGTGCCAGCAGCTTAGGCAGTTTAAAGGAGCAGTACTTC
TRBD1	TRBJ1-1	few	TRBV4-2	CASSLGTVRMNTEAFF	TGTGCCAGCAGCCTCGGGACAGTCAGGATGAACACTGAAGCTTTCTTT
TRBD2	TRBJ2-5	-	TRBV7-2	CASSLNPAGETQYF	TGTGCCAGCAGCTTAAACCCAGCGGGGGAGACCCAGTACTTC
TRBD2	TRBJ2-2	-	TRBV9	CASSPSLAGTTYGELFF	TGTGCCAGCAGCCCCAGCCTAGCGGGGACTACCTACGGGGAGCTGTTTTTT
-	TRBJ1-1	-	TRBV18	CASSPPFAGAEAFF	TGTGCCAGCTCACCACCTTTCGCGGGAGCTGAAGCTTTCTTT
-	TRBJ1-1	-	TRBV5-1	CASSLGESHTEAFF	TGCGCCAGCAGCTTGGGGGAGAGCCACACTGAAGCTTTCTTT
TRBD2	TRBJ2-1	-	TRBV7-3	CASSPSGGHNEQFF	TGTGCCAGCTCGCCTAGCGGGGGTCACAATGAGCAGTTCTTC
TRBD1	TRBJ2-1	-	TRBV5-1	CASSRWDRGVGLASNEQFF	TGCGCCAGCAGCCGGTGGGACAGGGGTGTAGGACTAGCAAGCAATGAGCAGTTCTTC
-	TRBJ1-5	few	TRBV2	CASSKETASNQPQHF	TGTGCCAGCAGCAAAGAAACAGCTAGCAATCAGCCCCAGCATTTT
-	TRBJ2-2	-	TRBV29-1	CSVRPGITGELFF	TGCAGCGTTCGGCCAGGGATCACCGGGGAGCTGTTTTTT
-	TRBJ2-1	-	TRBV5-1	CASSLDPQGEQFF	TGCGCCAGCAGCTTGGATCCCCAGGGAGAGCAGTTCTTC
-	TRBJ1-1	-	TRBV7-2	CASSLGIGAGNTEAFF	TGTGCCAGCAGCTTAGGGATTGGCGCGGGGAACACTGAAGCTTTCTTT
TRBD1	TRBJ1-1	few	TRBV2	CASIGTGWNTEAFF	TGTGCCAGCATCGGGACAGGGTGGAACACTGAAGCTTTCTTT
-	TRBJ2-3	few	TRBV4-2	CASSQDRVHTDTQYF	TGTGCCAGCAGCCAAGATCGGGTCCACACAGATACGCAGTATTTT
TRBD1	TRBJ2-5	few	TRBV10-3	CAISESGQGETQYF	TGTGCCATCAGTGAGAGCGGACAGGGGGAGACCCAGTACTTC
-	TRBJ2-1	few	TRBV6-5	CASIKRGYLINEQFF	TGTGCCAGCATAAAACGAGGTTATCTGATCAATGAGCAGTTCTTC
-	TRBJ2-6	once	TRBV28	CASVTSSGANVLTF	TGTGCCAGCGTTACTAGCTCTGGGGCCAACGTCCTGACTTTC
-	TRBJ2-1	-	TRBV5-8	CASTRAFRTRQFF	TGTGCCAGCACTCGGGCTTTTCGGACTCGGCAGTTCTTC
-	TRBJ2-1	few	TRBV11-2	CASSFGISEQFF	TGTGCCAGCAGCTTTGGTATCAGTGAGCAGTTCTTC
-	TRBJ1-2	few	TRBV7-2	CASSLGTDYGYTF	TGTGCCAGCAGCTTAGGGACAGATTATGGCTACACCTTC
TRBD1	TRBJ1-3	-	TRBV18	CASSSTPTGIGNTIYF	TGTGCCAGCTCATCAACGCCGACAGGGATTGGAAACACCATATATTTT
TRBD1	TRBJ2-5	many	TRBV2	CASSADRVGETQYF	TGTGCCAGCAGCGCTGACAGGGTAGGGGAGACCCAGTACTTC
-	TRBJ2-7	-	TRBV5-1	CASSLNVIQGYEQYF	TGCGCCAGCAGCTTAAACGTTATTCAGGGATACGAGCAGTACTTC
TRBD2	TRBJ2-1	-	TRBV7-9	CASLREALNNEQFF	TGTGCCAGCCTGCGGGAGGCCCTCAACAATGAGCAGTTCTTC
-	TRBJ1-1	few	TRBV6-1	CASIGETEAFF	TGTGCCAGCATAGGAGAAACTGAAGCTTTCTTT
-	TRBJ1-5	-	TRBV7-2	CASSLDAGGRGQPQHF	TGTGCCAGCAGCTTAGATGCAGGAGGGCGCGGGCAGCCCCAGCATTTT
-	TRBJ1-2	-	TRBV7-2	CASSLSRQDGYTF	TGTGCCAGCAGCTTATCCCGACAAGACGGCTACACCTTC
TRBD1	TRBJ2-1	few	TRBV5-4	CASTPGQGYLVADNEQFF	TGTGCCAGCACCCCGGGACAGGGTTATTTAGTAGCCGACAATGAGCAGTTCTTC
-	TRBJ1-5	few	TRBV4-3	CASSQEAGSFNQPQHF	TGCGCCAGCAGCCAAGAGGCAGGGTCGTTCAATCAGCCCCAGCATTTT
TRBD2	TRBJ2-1	few	TRBV7-2	CASSLAGLAGGQQFF	TGTGCCAGCAGCTTAGCGGGACTAGCGGGGGGGCAGCAGTTCTTC
TRBD1	TRBJ2-7	-	TRBV5-6	CASSLYSGTGLHEQYF	TGTGCCAGCAGCCTTTACTCCGGGACAGGGCTCCACGAGCAGTACTTC
TRBD1	TRBJ1-5	-	TRBV5-1	CASSETGESNQPQHF	TGCGCCAGCAGCGAGACAGGGGAGAGCAATCAGCCCCAGCATTTT
TRBD1	TRBJ1-2	-	TRBV10-3	CAISEGQGDGYTF	TGTGCCATCAGTGAGGGACAGGGGGATGGCTACACCTTC
-	TRBJ1-1	few	TRBV28	CASSFRETEAFF	TGTGCCAGCAGTTTCAGGGAAACTGAAGCTTTCTTT
-	TRBJ2-7	-	TRBV15	CATSPWGDLSSYEQYF	TGTGCCACCAGCCCATGGGGCGACCTCTCCTCCTACGAGCAGTACTTC